A single sample gave rise to the 26 T cell receptor beta chains below, sequenced in a study of Ad26.COV2.S vaccination and SARS-CoV-2 variants. Data came from immunoSEQ multiplex PCR; TCRdb stores just in-frame clones and leaves some out. The sample holds 350,000 to 500,000 clones, 89% seen once. This sample's treatment: around 19 received Ad26.COV2.S at low or high dose, single or two shots; 5 received placebo; per-sample allocation not given. The investigators took samples on day 63 after the first vaccine or placebo injection. The material was peripheral blood, obtained in a trial of Ad26.COV2.S vaccine versus placebo. The receptor set was obtained from a person aged 18 to 65 who received the Ad26.COV2.S COVID-19 vaccine or a placebo.

This chain links TRBV5-6 with TRBJ1-2; TRBD1 might be the D (6 bases). CDR1 SGHDT and CDR2 YYEEEE come from the germline V gene. This CDR3 contains 15 residues. V was shortened by 3 bases and J by 5 bases, with 17 bases between the two germline ends. CDR3 residues: CASSSGHPVVYGYTF. For the CDR3, the DNA is TGTGCCAGCAGCTCGGGACACCCGGTCGTGTATGGCTACACCTTC.

The V and J genes are TRBV3-1 (or the pseudogene TRBV3-2) and TRBJ1-2; TRBD1 matches at 9 bases. J gave up 8 bases and V 4 bases, and 14 bases lay outside the gene matches. This CDR3 region has 16 residues. The germline V gene has CDR1 LGHDT and CDR2 YNNKEL (reference sequence). CDR3 sequence (DNA): TGTGCCAGCAGCCCCCCGCCCCCGGGACAGGGTCGCGGCTACACCTTC. Translation gives CASSPPPPGQGRGYTF.

This clone appeared a single time. The chain is built from TRBV13 and TRBJ2-7, with D perhaps matching TRBD2 (6 bases). V gave up 0 bases and J gave up 7 bases, with 13 bases separating them. The germline gives CDR1 PRHDT, CDR2 FYEKMQ (reference sequence). The CDR3 contains 14 residues. CDR3 protein: CASSLGGRAGEQYV. In nucleotides, the CDR3 is TGTGCCAGCAGCTTAGGCGGGAGAGCAGGGGAGCAGTACGTC.

This sequence joins TRBV6-2 or TRBV6-3 and TRBJ2-1; 13 bases fit TRBD2. Germline V CDR1 and CDR2: MNHEY, SVGEGT. The junction had 9 bases not matched to a gene; V was cut back by 5 bases and J by 8 bases. The CDR3 has 16 residues. In DNA form, the CDR3 reads TGTGCCAGCAGTGGCTGGGGGACTAGCGGGACCGATGAGCAGTTCTTC. This sequence encodes CASSGWGTSGTDEQFF.

This clone occurred a few times. The V call is TRBV4-3, the J call TRBJ2-1, with 11 bases identical to TRBD2. CDR1 is LGHNA, CDR2 YSLEER, per germline. The CDR3 sequence is 16 residues long. J lost 3 bases, V lost 2 bases, and 3 bases had no gene match. The CDR3 bases are TGCGCCAGCAGCCAACAGGGACTAGCGGACTACAATGAGCAGTTCTTC. It is translated as CASSQQGLADYNEQFF.

The chain has TRBV6-5 and TRBJ2-3; tentative D call: TRBD1 (6 bases). CDR1 and CDR2 (germline): MNHEY, SVGAGI. Trimming left V 5 bases short and J 3 bases short, with 12 bases between. This CDR3 spans 14 amino acids. In nucleotides, the CDR3 is TGTGCCAGCAGTCGAGTCAGGGGAACAGATACGCAGTATTTT. Translated: CASSRVRGTDTQYF.

The chain is built from TRBV6-2 or TRBV6-3 and TRBJ1-2; D remains ambiguous. The CDR3 sequence is 13 residues long. Germline CDR1 is MNHEY and CDR2 is SVGEGT. The V gene lost 1 base and the J gene lost 7 bases, with 10 bases spanning the gap. The CDR3 region is CASSYFQEAGYTF. In DNA, the CDR3 is TGTGCCAGCAGTTACTTCCAGGAAGCTGGCTACACCTTC.

This clone appeared once. The chain employs TRBV7-9 and TRBJ1-1; D is uncertain. CDR1 is SEHNR, CDR2 FQNEAQ, per germline (reference sequence). The CDR3 spans 14 residues. Trimming removed 7 bases from V and 3 bases from J, with 15 bases in between. CDR3 sequence: CASTLSGSYTEAFF. In nucleotides, the CDR3 is TGTGCCAGCACCCTGTCCGGGAGTTACACTGAAGCTTTCTTT.

The chain couples TRBV4-2 to TRBJ2-3; D remains unclear. CDR3 length: 13 residues. Germline-derived CDR1 and CDR2 are LGHNA and YNFKEQ. Deletions cut 0 bases from V and 6 bases from J, with 7 bases between. The chain's CDR3 is CASSQDVGDTQYF. The CDR3 coding sequence is TGTGCCAGCAGCCAAGACGTTGGCGATACGCAGTATTTT.

This clone was seen once. The rearrangement joins TRBV14 to TRBJ2-3; TRBD2 might be the D (6 bases). The CDR3 runs 15 residues. Germline V CDR1 and CDR2: SGHDN, FVKESK. V lost 4 bases, J lost 5 bases, and 16 bases lay in between. The CDR3 coding sequence is TGTGCCAGCAGCCCGCCTGGGGCCGGGGGAGATACGCAGTATTTT. Residues: CASSPPGAGGDTQYF.

This sequence joins TRBV5-6 and TRBJ2-7; 8 nucleotides agree with TRBD2. This CDR3 comprises 15 residues. Germline CDR1 and CDR2: SGHDT and YYEEEE. V shed 4 bases, J shed 5 bases, and the junction held 11 bases outside the gene matches. The CDR3 is CASSPNPGLGDEQYV. The CDR3 coding sequence is TGTGCCAGCAGCCCAAACCCGGGACTAGGGGACGAGCAGTACGTC.

The rearrangement uses TRBV4-3 and TRBJ1-4; 10 bases line up with TRBD1. The trim removed 0 bases at V and 7 bases at J, leaving 8 bases unmatched. Germline-derived CDR1 and CDR2 are LGHNA and YSLEER. The CDR3 has 17 amino acids. The CDR3 DNA follows: TGCGCCAGCAGCCAAGATCTCATAGGACAGGGGGGTGAAAAACTGTTTTTT. It codes for CASSQDLIGQGGEKLFF.

With regard to this clone: Mismatch with germline at one junction end may stem from a read error. The chain is built from TRBV19 and TRBJ2-1; 13 nucleotides line up with TRBD2. This CDR3 spans 14 amino acids. Germline CDR1 LNHDA, CDR2 SQIVND (reference sequence). The CDR3 bases are TGTGCCAGTAGTATAGATGACCGTGGACTAGCGGGAGTCTTC. Encoded protein: CASSIDDRGLAGVF.

V gene TRBV7-9 combines with J gene TRBJ2-5; D gene uncertain. This CDR3 comprises 13 residues. V lost 8 bases and J lost 3, with 13 bases in between. CDR1 and CDR2 from the germline V gene are SEHNR and FQNEAQ (reference sequence). The CDR3 spells CASGLQGKETQYF. CDR3 nucleotides: TGTGCCAGCGGGTTACAAGGGAAAGAGACCCAGTACTTC.

In this sample, this clone turned up a few times. The chain combines TRBV9 with TRBJ1-5; D call uncertain. Trimming removed 0 bases from V and 6 bases from J, with 13 bases in between. There are 15 residues in the CDR3. The V gene's germline CDR1 is SGDLS and CDR2 YYNGEE. CDR3 DNA: TGTGCCAGCAGCGTAGGGGTGATCCCGGGTCAGCCCCAGCATTTT. This translates into CASSVGVIPGQPQHF.

V is TRBV6-5 and J is TRBJ1-1; D gene ambiguous. Germline V gives CDR1 MNHEY, CDR2 SVGAGI. The germline V and J ends were trimmed by 4 bases and 10 bases, with 16 bases remaining between them. The CDR3 is 13 amino acids. The CDR3 nucleotides read TGTGCCAGCAGTTCCCAAATAGGACGGAGAGCTTTCTTT. Protein: CASSSQIGRRAFF.

The J gene is TRBJ2-3, the V gene TRBV4-3; TRBD2 matches 8 bases. Germline V gives CDR1 LGHNA, CDR2 YSLEER. With 0 bases clipped from V and 0 bases from J, the junction kept 8 bases outside the gene matches. This CDR3 comprises 18 residues. The CDR3 DNA is TGCGCCAGCAGCCAAGAAGAAACGGCTAGCGGGAGCACAGATACGCAGTATTTT. Encoded protein: CASSQEETASGSTDTQYF.

A few counts support this clone. The chain combines TRBV5-1 with TRBJ1-1; maybe TRBD1 (6 bases). The CDR3 totals 15 residues. V gave up 4 bases and J gave up 0 bases, with 13 bases separating them. In germline, CDR1 is SGHRS, CDR2 YFSETQ. The CDR3 region is CASSRTDLMNTEAFF. Written as DNA, the CDR3 is TGCGCCAGCAGCAGGACAGACCTAATGAACACTGAAGCTTTCTTT.

This chain joins TRBV9 and TRBJ2-5; D remains unclear. The CDR3 contains 15 residues. Trimming cost V 3 bases and J 2 bases, with 14 bases left between them. Germline CDR1 and CDR2: SGDLS and YYNGEE. The CDR3 bases are TGTGCCAGCAGCGCCTCCCGGAACAGTCAAGAGACCCAGTACTTC. Translation: CASSASRNSQETQYF.

The chain recombines TRBV7-2 with TRBJ2-3; D unclear. CDR3 size: 14 residues. Trimming removed 3 bases from V and 0 bases from J, with 7 bases in between. CDR1 and CDR2 from the germline V gene are SGHTA and FQGNSA. The CDR3 coding sequence is TGTGCCAGCAGCTTGGATAGTAGCACAGATACGCAGTATTTT. Translating it yields CASSLDSSTDTQYF.

The chain couples TRBV29-1 to TRBJ2-7; TRBD1 matches 9 bases. In germline, CDR1 is SQVTM, CDR2 ANQGSEA. J lost 4 bases, V lost 1 base, and 14 bases had no gene match. CDR3 length equals 17 residues. CDR3 loop: CSVEGPKKGQGWYEQYF. CDR3 nucleotide sequence: TGCAGCGTTGAAGGGCCAAAAAAGGGACAGGGCTGGTACGAGCAGTACTTC.

The rearrangement uses TRBV7-8 and TRBJ1-6, with no clear D. The germline CDR1 and CDR2 sequences are SGHVS and FQNEAQ. The CDR3 extends over 17 amino acids. The V and J ends lost 2 bases and 4 bases respectively, with 15 bases between them. CDR3 region: CASSLHLQAPYNSPLHF. DNA for the CDR3: TGTGCCAGCAGCTTACATTTGCAGGCGCCTTATAATTCACCCCTCCACTTT.

The gene calls are TRBV7-8 and TRBJ1-2, with 8 positions matching TRBD1. Germline V CDR1 and CDR2: SGHVS, FQNEAQ. Trimming removed 5 bases from V and 6 bases from J; junction bases left unmatched: 5. The CDR3 extends over 13 amino acids. CDR3 nucleotides: TGTGCCAGCAGCCCCGACAGGGGTGATGGCTACACCTTC. Its protein is CASSPDRGDGYTF.

The chain joins TRBV28 to TRBJ1-3; possibly TRBD1 for D (5 bases). This CDR3 comprises 12 residues. CDR1 is MDHEN and CDR2 is SYDVKM in the germline V gene. V was clipped by 8 bases and J by 9 bases, with 14 bases between them. The CDR3 sequence: CASSLGGGTIYF. The CDR3 nucleotides read TGTGCCAGCTCTTTGGGGGGGGGCACCATATATTTT.

This clone was seen a few times. For the CDR3, the DNA is TGTGCCAGCAGCCCAACCGGGGGTCACACTGAAGCTTTCTTT. Its protein product is CASSPTGGHTEAFF. The chain uses TRBV9 and TRBJ1-1; tentatively, D is TRBD1 (5 bases). The germline V gene encodes CDR1 SGDLS and CDR2 YYNGEE. V lost 4 bases and J lost 3, with 13 bases in between. This CDR3 contains 14 residues.

V gene TRBV5-1 combines with J gene TRBJ2-6; no firm D call. V was cut by 4 bases and J by 1 base, with 6 bases left in between. The CDR3 is 14 residues long. Germline loops: CDR1 SGHRS, CDR2 YFSETQ. The CDR3 here is CASSIGSGANVLTF. The CDR3 nucleotides are TGCGCCAGCAGCATAGGGTCTGGGGCCAACGTCCTGACTTTC.